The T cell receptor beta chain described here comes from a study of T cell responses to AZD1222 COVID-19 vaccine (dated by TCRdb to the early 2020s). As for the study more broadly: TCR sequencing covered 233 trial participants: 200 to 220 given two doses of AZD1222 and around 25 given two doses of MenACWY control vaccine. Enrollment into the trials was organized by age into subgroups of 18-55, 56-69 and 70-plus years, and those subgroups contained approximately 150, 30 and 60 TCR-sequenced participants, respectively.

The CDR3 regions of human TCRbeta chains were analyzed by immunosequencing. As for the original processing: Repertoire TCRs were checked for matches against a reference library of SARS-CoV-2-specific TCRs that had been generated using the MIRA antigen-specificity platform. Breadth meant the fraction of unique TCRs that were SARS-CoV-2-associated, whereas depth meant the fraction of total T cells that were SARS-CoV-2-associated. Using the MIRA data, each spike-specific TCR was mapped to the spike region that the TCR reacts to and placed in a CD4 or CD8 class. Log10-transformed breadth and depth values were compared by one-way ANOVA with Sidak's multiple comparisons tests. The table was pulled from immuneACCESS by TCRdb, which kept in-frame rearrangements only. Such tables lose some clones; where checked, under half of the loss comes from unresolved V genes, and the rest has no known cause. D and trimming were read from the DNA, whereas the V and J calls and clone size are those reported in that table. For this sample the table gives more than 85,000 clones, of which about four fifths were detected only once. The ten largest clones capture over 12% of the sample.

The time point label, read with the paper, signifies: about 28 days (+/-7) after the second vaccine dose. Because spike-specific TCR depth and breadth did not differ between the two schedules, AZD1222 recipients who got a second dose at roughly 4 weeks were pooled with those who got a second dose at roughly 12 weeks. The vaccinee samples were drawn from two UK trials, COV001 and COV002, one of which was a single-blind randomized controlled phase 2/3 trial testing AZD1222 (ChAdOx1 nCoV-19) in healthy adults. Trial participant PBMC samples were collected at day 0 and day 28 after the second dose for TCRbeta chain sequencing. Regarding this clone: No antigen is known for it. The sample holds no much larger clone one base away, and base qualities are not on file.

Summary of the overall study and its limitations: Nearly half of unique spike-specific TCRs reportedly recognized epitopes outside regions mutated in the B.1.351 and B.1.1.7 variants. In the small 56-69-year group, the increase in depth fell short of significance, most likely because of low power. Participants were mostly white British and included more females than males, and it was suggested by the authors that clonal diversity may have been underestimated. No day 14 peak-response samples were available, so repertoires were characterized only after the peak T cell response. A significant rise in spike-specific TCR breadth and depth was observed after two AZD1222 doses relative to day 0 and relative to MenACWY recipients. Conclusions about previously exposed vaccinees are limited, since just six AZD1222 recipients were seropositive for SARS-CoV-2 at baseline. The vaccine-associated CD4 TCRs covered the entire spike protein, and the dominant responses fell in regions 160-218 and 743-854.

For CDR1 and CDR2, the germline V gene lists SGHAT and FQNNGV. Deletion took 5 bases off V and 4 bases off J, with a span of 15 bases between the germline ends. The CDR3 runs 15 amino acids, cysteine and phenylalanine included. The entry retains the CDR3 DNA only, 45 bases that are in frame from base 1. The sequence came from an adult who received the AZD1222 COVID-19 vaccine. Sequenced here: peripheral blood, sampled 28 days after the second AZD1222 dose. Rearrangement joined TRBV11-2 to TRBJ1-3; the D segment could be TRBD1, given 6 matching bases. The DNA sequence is TGTGCCAGCAGCCCTACCGGGACAACCGGAAACACCATATATTTT. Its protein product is CASSPTGTTGNTIYF.